The 12 T cell receptor beta chains given below trace back to one sample, sequenced in a study of shared clonotypes between healthy human individuals. Profiling relied on immunoSEQ multiplex PCR, and the TCRdb table lists in-frame clones only, not all of them. The sample consists of about 2.1 million clones, about 92% of them appearing once. Naive CD8 cells were CD45RO-negative, positively selected for CCR7, excluding terminally differentiated effector memory CD45RA+ cells. The sequencing sample was made of naive CD8+ T cells from PBMCs. These receptors were taken from a man aged 18 to 29 in good health. Some clones in this sample may be carry-over from other donors' samples.

Notes on this clone: The identical CDR3 is also encoded by other nucleotide sequences in the sample. V and J are TRBV9 and TRBJ2-6; no reliable D call. Germline lookup yields CDR1 SGDLS and CDR2 YYNGEE. This CDR3 spans 15 amino acids. The germline V and J ends were trimmed by 3 bases and 1 base, with 8 bases remaining between them. The CDR3 DNA sequence: TGTGCCAGCAGCGGCCTGGGGTCTGGGGCCAACGTCCTGACTTTC. Translated: CASSGLGSGANVLTF.

A note on this clone: This sample includes further DNA sequences coding for the same CDR3. The chain employs TRBV6-5 and TRBJ2-3; no clear D. Germline V gene sequence: CDR1 MNHEY, CDR2 SVGAGI. The CDR3 spans 12 residues. Trimming left V 2 bases short and J 5 bases short, with 5 bases between. CDR3: CASSYDGDTQYF. The CDR3 region has the DNA TGTGCCAGCAGTTACGACGGAGATACGCAGTATTTT.

The chain is built from TRBV5-1 and TRBJ2-2; 9 bases fit TRBD1. Per germline, CDR1 SGHRS and CDR2 YFSETQ. Trimming took 2 bases from V and 4 from J; bases not matched to a gene: 3. This CDR3 has 15 residues. The CDR3 is CASSFPQGATGELFF. For the CDR3, the DNA is TGCGCCAGCAGCTTCCCACAGGGGGCCACCGGGGAGCTGTTTTTT.

The chain combines TRBV27 with TRBJ2-1; TRBD2 aligns across 12 bases. CDR3 length equals 15 residues. Trimming cost V 8 bases and J 5 bases; bases outside gene matches: 7. Germline V gene lookup returns CDR1 MNHEY and CDR2 SMNVEV (reference sequence). CDR3 nucleotides: TGTGCCAGCGCGACCCGGACTAGCGGGGACAATGAGCAGTTCTTC. This sequence encodes CASATRTSGDNEQFF.

The chain combines TRBV5-1 with TRBJ2-7; D is possibly TRBD1 (6 bases). Germline-derived CDR1 and CDR2 are SGHRS and YFSETQ. This CDR3 region has 14 residues. Trimming removed 2 bases at V and 3 bases at J, with 12 bases between. The CDR3 region is CASSFPGEHYEQYF. CDR3 in DNA: TGCGCCAGCAGCTTCCCAGGGGAGCACTACGAGCAGTACTTC. Full variable domain (missing parts from reference TRBV5-1 and TRBJ2-7): KAGVTQTPRYLIKTRGQQVTLSCSPISGHRSVSWYQQTPGQGLQFLFEYFSETQRNKGNFPGRFSGRQFSNSRSEMNVSTLELGDSALYLCASSFPGEHYEQYFGPGTRLTVT.

This clone was detected only once. Additional DNA sequences in this sample encode the identical CDR3. The chain has TRBV15 and TRBJ1-1; D might be TRBD1 (5 bases). The CDR3 is made up of 14 amino acids. Trimming shortened V by 5 bases and J by 1 base, and 11 bases separated the two germline ends. Germline V lookup: CDR1 LNHNV, CDR2 YYDKDF (reference sequence). CDR3 in amino acids: CATSRGGRNTEAFF. The CDR3 DNA reads TGTGCCACCAGCCGGGGGGGGAGGAACACTGAAGCTTTCTTT. Combining the CDR3 with reference TRBV15 and TRBJ1-1 gives the whole variable domain DAMVIQNPRYQVTQFGKPVTLSCSQTLNHNVMYWYQQKSSQAPKLLFHYYDKDFNNEADTPDNFQSRRPNTSFCFLDIRSPGLGDTAMYLCATSRGGRNTEAFFGQGTRLTVV.

The chain couples TRBV19 to TRBJ2-7; D is unresolved. V lost 6 bases and J 3 bases, leaving 15 bases between the germline ends. Germline CDR1 reads LNHDA; CDR2 reads SQIVND (reference sequence). The CDR3 has 14 amino acids. CDR3 amino acids: CASSTGPSGYEQYF. The CDR3 DNA is TGTGCCAGTAGCACGGGCCCCTCAGGCTACGAGCAGTACTTC. The variable domain in full, with the rest retrieved from reference TRBV19 and TRBJ2-7, is DGGITQSPKYLFRKEGQNVTLSCEQNLNHDAMYWYRQDPGQGLRLIYYSQIVNDFQKGDIAEGYSVSREKKESFPLTVTSAQKNPTAFYLCASSTGPSGYEQYFGPGTRLTVT.

This rearrangement joins TRBV4-1 to TRBJ1-1; D may be TRBD1 (5 bases). Per germline, CDR1 MGHRA and CDR2 YSYEKL. The CDR3 has 17 amino acids. V was shortened by 3 bases and J by 0 bases, with 17 bases between the two germline ends. The CDR3 sequence: CASSHSGVGQLNTEAFF. In nucleotides, the CDR3 is TGCGCCAGCAGCCATTCTGGAGTGGGGCAGTTGAACACTGAAGCTTTCTTT.

The genes are TRBV2 and TRBJ1-1; TRBD1 is a possible D gene (5 bases). V gave up 8 bases and J gave up 5 bases, with 15 bases separating them. CDR1 is SNHLY, CDR2 FYNNEI, per germline. The CDR3 sequence is 13 residues long. The CDR3 region is CASGGNRKTEAFF. The CDR3 DNA is TGTGCCAGCGGGGGTAATCGGAAAACTGAAGCTTTCTTT.

The V gene is TRBV7-9, the J gene TRBJ2-5, with D possibly being TRBD2 (5 bases). Germline lookup yields CDR1 SEHNR and CDR2 FQNEAQ (reference sequence). With 4 bases removed from V and 9 bases from J, the gap between germline ends came to 18 bases. This CDR3 is built from 14 residues. The CDR3 loop reads CASSSIGNRVAQYF. CDR3 coding DNA: TGTGCCAGCAGCTCCATCGGGAACCGGGTGGCCCAGTACTTC.

CDR3 bases: TGTGCCAGCAGCTTCGGACGGGCTCAGACGTATTTT. Protein product: CASSFGRAQTYF. This chain joins TRBV5-6 and TRBJ2-3; D gene unclear. Trimming left V 2 bases short and J 14 bases short, with 15 bases between. The CDR3 spans 12 residues. Germline V CDR1 and CDR2: SGHDT, YYEEEE.

This chain connects TRBV7-9 to TRBJ2-1; D ambiguous. Germline CDR1 SEHNR, CDR2 FQNEAQ (reference sequence). Trimming pared 7 bases from V and 3 bases from J, leaving 13 bases between. This CDR3 comprises 14 residues. The CDR3 bases are TGTGCCAGCATCCCCCCGGGCAGCTACAATGAGCAGTTCTTC. This encodes CASIPPGSYNEQFF. Based on the CDR3 plus reference TRBV7-9 and TRBJ2-1, the full variable domain is DTGVSQNPRHKITKRGQNVTFRCDPISEHNRLYWYRQTLGQGPEFLTYFQNEAQLEKSRLLSDRFSAERPKGSFSTLEIQRTEQGDSAMYLCASIPPGSYNEQFFGPGTRLTVL.